This T cell receptor (beta chain) is from a study of blood T cell repertoires in COVID-19. The table lists this clone with many counts. Each participant's cohort was designated according to participant-reported clinical history. V was clipped by 0 bases and J by 2 bases; unmatched bases: 9. CDR3 length equals 17 residues. Method: immunoSEQ multiplex PCR; TCRdb's copy keeps in-frame clones and lacks some. Of fewer than 250,000 clones in the sample, almost 90% were seen once. Material for sequencing was PBMCs or T cells enriched from blood (not recorded which). This TCR came from a woman in her 50s with acute COVID-19. The gene calls are TRBV23-1 and TRBJ2-7; 8 nucleotides match TRBD1. TRBV23-1 is given ORF status, its function remaining uncertain. DNA for the CDR3: TGCGCCAGCAGTCAATCCTTCCGCCGGACAGGGACCTACGAGCAGTACTTC. Its protein is CASSQSFRRTGTYEQYF.